This T cell receptor (beta chain) emerged from a study of T-cell memory formation after mild COVID-19. The germline CDR1 and CDR2 sequences are KGHDR and SFDVKD. The V end lost 7 bases, the J end lost 0 bases, and 10 bases lay between the germline ends. The CDR3 consists of 14 residues. A single record per CDR3 protein comes from TCRdb applying MiXCR to the 5' RACE reads. This sample carries roughly 180,000 distinct CDR3 sequences, approximately 10% of them seen once, and the ten largest clones take roughly 3.8%. The clonotype was recovered from a man younger than 35 who had mild COVID-19 (a few samples of this study predate the infection). Cell type and time point are not known. This rearrangement joins TRBV24-1 to TRBJ2-3; D might be TRBD1 or TRBD2, each matching 5 bases. Sequenced sample: PBMCs or a T cell subset sorted from them (not recorded which). The CDR3 protein is CATRSGQSTDTQYF. As DNA, the CDR3 is TGTGCCACCAGGAGCGGACAAAGCACAGATACGCAGTATTTT.